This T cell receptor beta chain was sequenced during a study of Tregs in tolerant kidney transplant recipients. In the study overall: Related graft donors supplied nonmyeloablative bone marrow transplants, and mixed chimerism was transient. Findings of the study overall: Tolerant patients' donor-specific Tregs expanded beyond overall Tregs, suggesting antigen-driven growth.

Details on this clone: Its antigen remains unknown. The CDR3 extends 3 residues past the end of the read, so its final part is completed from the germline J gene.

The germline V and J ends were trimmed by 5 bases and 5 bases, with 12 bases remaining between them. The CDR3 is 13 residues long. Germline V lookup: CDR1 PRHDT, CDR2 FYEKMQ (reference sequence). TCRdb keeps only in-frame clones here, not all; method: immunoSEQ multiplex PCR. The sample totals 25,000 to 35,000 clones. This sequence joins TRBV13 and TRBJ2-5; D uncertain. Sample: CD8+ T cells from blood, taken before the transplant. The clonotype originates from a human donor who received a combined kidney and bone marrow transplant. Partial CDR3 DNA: TGTGCCAGCAGCAGGGTTTATTCGGAGACC. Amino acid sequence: CASSRVYSET. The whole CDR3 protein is CASSRVYSETQYF.